There are a few counts of the clone carrying this T cell receptor beta chain. Its target is unknown. This sample was taken from a study of cytomegalovirus exposure and HLA in healthy donors. General study results and limits: The investigators catalogued 150 or so TCR beta chains as cytomegalovirus-associated.

Trimming took 2 bases from V and 2 from J; bases not matched to a gene: 3. CDR1 is SGHRS and CDR2 is YFSETQ in the germline V gene. The CDR3 is made up of 15 amino acids. PCR primers comprised 60 Vbeta and 13 Jbeta primers. In the authors' workflow: A later analysis counted around 74 million unique TCR beta chains, around 11 million shared. Assay used: immunoSEQ multiplex PCR; TCRdb lists only in-frame clones, some missing. V, J and clone size reflect that table, while D and trimming were determined from the DNA. The repertoire holds about 120,000 clones, with 80% to 85% as singletons. This chain links TRBV5-1 with TRBJ2-2, with TRBD1 identical over 7 bases. Specimen: PBMCs. The clonotype comes from a woman between 40 and 50 years old in good health and CMV-seronegative. For the CDR3, the DNA is TGCGCCAGCAGCTTTAGACAGGGAAACACCGGGGAGCTGTTTTTT. Translating gives CASSFRQGNTGELFF.